A single sample gave rise to the 24 T cell receptor beta chains below, sequenced in a study of T-cell reconstitution after alpha-beta-depleted transplantation in children (dated by TCRdb to the mid-2010s). Per the publication, the time point label means: day 60 (about 2 months) after transplantation. The intended sense of this specimen's treatment or condition label: allogeneic hematopoietic cell transplantation with graft depleted of TCRalphabeta T cells and CD19 B cells. The library was produced with PCR. The instrument given in TCRdb is Illumina HiSeq 2500. Molecular barcoding was employed in the preparation of TCR libraries, with unique molecular identifiers being used to normalize TCRbeta repertoire quantification. The raw public reads went through TCRdb reprocessing: fastp at Q25, MiXCR clone calling, in-frame beta chains kept. Entries are consolidated by CDR3 protein sequence, retaining the most common genes and DNA. Present in this sample are over 100,000 distinct CDR3 sequences, around 6.1% of which were seen just once. Around 5.6% of the sample is in the top ten clones.

The specimen comprised PBMCs, mostly from graft donor cells, sampled 60 days after TCRalphabeta/CD19-depleted stem cell transplant. The receptors here all came from a female patient aged 2-10 years who had a stem cell transplant for Fanconi anemia, so the T cells may come from the graft donor.

This clonotype was observed at least ten times. The V gene is TRBV12-3 or TRBV12-4, the J gene TRBJ2-7, with no clear D. V was pared by 6 bases and J by 5 bases, with 11 bases between. This CDR3 region has 12 residues. The CDR3 sequence: CASSRRPNEQYF. DNA for the CDR3: TGTGCCAGCAGCAGACGTCCAAACGAGCAGTACTTC.

In this sample, this clonotype turned up many times. V gene TRBV7-8 combines with J gene TRBJ2-3; TRBD1 matches at 7 bases. Germline V gene lookup returns CDR1 SGHVS and CDR2 FQNEAQ. This CDR3 has 15 residues. After removal of 5 bases from V and 2 bases from J, the junction contained 7 bases not matched to a gene. The CDR3 DNA is TGTGCCAGCAGCGCCCCGGGACAGAACACAGATACGCAGTATTTT. As protein: CASSAPGQNTDTQYF.

This clonotype came up many times. The chain uses TRBV4-1 and TRBJ2-7; D not certain. V was clipped by 0 bases and J by 0 bases, with 3 bases between them. The CDR3 covers 13 residues. Germline assignment: CDR1 MGHRA and CDR2 YSYEKL. The CDR3 region is CASSQEFSYEQYF. The CDR3, as DNA: TGCGCCAGCAGCCAAGAGTTCTCCTACGAGCAGTACTTC.

This clonotype has at least ten counts. V is TRBV27 and J is TRBJ2-7; the D is unclear. In germline, CDR1 is MNHEY, CDR2 SMNVEV (reference sequence). The CDR3 sequence is 19 residues long. V lost 2 bases and J lost 6, with 29 bases in between. CDR3 DNA sequence: TGTGCCAGCAGTTTACTCATCCCGAAGAAGTTAGGATTGGTCTTCGAGCAGTACTTC. Translating gives CASSLLIPKKLGLVFEQYF.

There are many counts of this clonotype. The V gene is TRBV9, the J gene TRBJ2-1, with 10 bases matching TRBD2. V lost 0 bases to trimming and J lost 2 bases; unmatched junction nucleotides: 2. Germline lookup yields CDR1 SGDLS and CDR2 YYNGEE. The CDR3 spans 16 residues. CDR3 protein: CASSVGLAGAYNEQFF. The CDR3 DNA reads as TGTGCCAGCAGCGTAGGTCTAGCGGGAGCCTACAATGAGCAGTTCTTC.

Many counts were recorded for this clonotype. The J gene is TRBJ2-5, the V gene TRBV5-1; 12 positions agree with TRBD2. The CDR3 consists of 15 residues. Trimming cost V 4 bases and J 5 bases; bases outside gene matches: 6. Germline V gene data show CDR1 as SGHRS and CDR2 as YFSETQ. In DNA, the CDR3 is TGCGCCAGCAGCGGTGGGACTAGCGGGCGGGAGACCCAGTACTTC. Translated: CASSGGTSGRETQYF.

This clonotype has a count of ten or more. This sequence joins TRBV7-2 and TRBJ2-3; TRBD2 matches at 7 bases. The CDR3 has 17 amino acids. CDR1 SGHTA and CDR2 FQGNSA come from the germline V gene. The J segment lost 6 bases and the V segment lost 1 base, leaving 13 bases of the junction unmatched. The CDR3 region is CASSLGTRTRRYDTQYF. CDR3 nucleotide sequence: TGTGCCAGCAGCTTAGGGACTAGAACCCGTAGGTACGATACGCAGTATTTT.

This clonotype was counted many times. This chain connects TRBV24-1 to TRBJ2-3; no clear D. With 5 bases removed from V and 3 bases from J, the gap between germline ends came to 5 bases. This CDR3 comprises 12 residues. CDR1 and CDR2 (germline): KGHDR, SFDVKD. For the CDR3, the DNA is TGTGCCACCAGTGGACTTACAGATACGCAGTATTTT. The encoded protein is CATSGLTDTQYF.

The table lists this clonotype with many counts. The V call is TRBV28, the J call TRBJ2-3; TRBD2 aligns across 14 bases. The germline gives CDR1 MDHEN, CDR2 SYDVKM. The CDR3 runs to 18 residues. Unmatched junction bases numbered 9, after V lost 3 bases and J lost 4 bases. The CDR3 region has the DNA TGTGCCAGCAGTTTCTTGAGAGGGACTAGCGGGAGTGCAGATACGCAGTATTTT. Protein sequence: CASSFLRGTSGSADTQYF.

This clonotype has at least ten counts. V usage is TRBV29-1 and J usage is TRBJ1-1; TRBD1 might be the D (5 bases). Deletions cut 5 bases from V and 0 bases from J, with 10 bases between. The CDR3 runs 13 residues. Germline V gene data show CDR1 as SQVTM and CDR2 as ANQGSEA. The CDR3 bases are TGCAGCGTTCGGTGGGGCATGAACACTGAAGCTTTCTTT. It yields the protein CSVRWGMNTEAFF.

This clonotype was observed a few times. The genes are TRBV10-3 and TRBJ2-5; TRBD1 is a possible D gene (5 bases). Trimming took 2 bases from V and 2 from J, leaving 6 bases between them. The CDR3 covers 13 residues. The germline CDR1 and CDR2 sequences are ENHRY and SYGVKD. The CDR3 DNA reads as TGTGCCATCAGTGAGGGGGCGCAAGAGACCCAGTACTTC. Protein product: CAISEGAQETQYF.

In this sample, this clonotype turned up a few times. The chain couples TRBV30 to TRBJ1-1; a possible D gene is TRBD1 (6 bases). V was trimmed by 3 bases and J by 0 bases, leaving 11 bases between them. This CDR3 is built from 14 residues. Germline CDR1 and CDR2: GTSNPN and SVGIG (reference sequence). The CDR3 loop reads CAWRPRGLNTEAFF. The CDR3 nucleotides are TGTGCCTGGAGACCAAGGGGGTTGAACACTGAAGCTTTCTTT.

There are a few counts of this clonotype. This chain connects TRBV6-1 to TRBJ2-3, with 7 positions matching TRBD2. The CDR3 is 16 amino acids. CDR1 is MNHNS, CDR2 SASEGT, per germline. The trim removed 8 bases at V and 5 bases at J, leaving 16 bases unmatched. The DNA for the CDR3 is TGTGCCAGCTCTGCCCGAGGCGGGGGATACGTAGATACGCAGTATTTT. Its protein is CASSARGGGYVDTQYF.

This clonotype was observed a handful of times. This sequence joins TRBV20-1 and TRBJ1-1; TRBD1 aligns across 9 bases. Germline CDR1 is DFQATT and CDR2 is SNEGSKA (reference sequence). The CDR3 is 15 amino acids. The junction had 10 bases not matched to a gene; V was cut back by 3 bases and J by 5 bases. The CDR3 here is CSARASDRGGTEAFF. CDR3 bases: TGCAGTGCTAGGGCGTCTGACAGGGGGGGTACTGAAGCTTTCTTT.

This clonotype was detected only a few times. This chain connects TRBV29-1 to TRBJ2-7; possible D gene TRBD1, 5 bases. In germline, CDR1 is SQVTM, CDR2 ANQGSEA. The CDR3 is made up of 13 amino acids. Trimming took 6 bases from V and 1 from J, leaving 13 bases between them. The CDR3 DNA reads as TGCAGCGTGGAGAACGACAGATCCTACGAGCAGTACTTC. Its translation is CSVENDRSYEQYF.

Concerning this clonotype itself: A much more abundant neighbour one base away suggests this may be a read error. This chain connects TRBV10-3 to TRBJ2-7; TRBD2 is a possible D gene (5 bases). CDR3 length: 14 amino acids. Germline-derived CDR1 and CDR2 are ENHRY and SYGVKD. CDR3 sequence: CATSESSGVYEQYF. Written as DNA, the CDR3 is TGTGCCACCAGTGAGTCCTCCGGGGTCTACGAGCAGTACTTC.

This clonotype was found many times. The rearrangement links TRBV15 to TRBJ2-4, with 12 bases aligning to TRBD2. V trimming: 5 bases; J trimming: 5 bases; junction bases outside the gene matches: 10. The germline gives CDR1 LNHNV, CDR2 YYDKDF (reference sequence). This CDR3 region has 17 residues. CDR3 bases: TGTGCCACCAGCTCGCCGCTAGCGGGGGGGTGGGAAAACATTCAGTACTTC. It specifies CATSSPLAGGWENIQYF.

As DNA, the CDR3 is TGTGCCAGCAGCTTCCGGGACAGCCTTTCTGGGGCCAACGTCCTGACTTTC. As protein: CASSFRDSLSGANVLTF. The chain employs TRBV11-3 and TRBJ2-6, with TRBD1 identical over 7 bases. Germline V gives CDR1 SGHNT, CDR2 YENEEA. V shed 3 bases and J 1 base; nucleotides not matched to a gene: 6. There are 17 residues in the CDR3.

The sample holds many counts of this clonotype. This chain links TRBV12-3 or TRBV12-4 with TRBJ2-7; no clear D. The CDR3 is 14 residues long. V lost 6 bases, J lost 3 bases, and 15 bases lay in between. As DNA, the CDR3 is TGTGCCAGCAGAACCTCTGACAAAATCTACGAGCAGTACTTC. It specifies CASRTSDKIYEQYF.

This clonotype was seen repeatedly, ten times or more. V is TRBV6-5 and J is TRBJ2-2; TRBD2 agrees at 8 bases. The CDR3 loop spans 16 amino acids. Per the germline V gene, CDR1 is MNHEY and CDR2 is SVGAGI. Trimming at V came to 3 bases and at J to 4 bases, leaving 7 bases not matched to a gene. Written as DNA, the CDR3 is TGTGCCAGCAGTTATCAGCGGGGGCGCGGCACCGGGGAGCTGTTTTTT. Residues: CASSYQRGRGTGELFF.

This clonotype was seen repeatedly, ten times or more. V is TRBV7-9 and J is TRBJ2-7, with D possibly being TRBD2 (6 bases). Trimming took off 3 bases at V and 6 bases at J, with 12 bases between the two ends. The CDR3 extends over 13 amino acids. CDR1 and CDR2 from the germline V gene are SEHNR and FQNEAQ (reference sequence). The CDR3, as DNA: TGTGCCAGCAGCTTGCGGTACGGGGGCGAGCAGTACTTC. It is translated as CASSLRYGGEQYF.

This clonotype was counted ten times or more. The J gene is TRBJ1-1, the V gene TRBV6-5, with a possible D match to TRBD1 (5 bases). The germline gives CDR1 MNHEY, CDR2 SVGAGI. This CDR3 has 16 amino acids. V dropped 2 bases and J dropped 2 bases, with 15 bases sitting between them. The DNA for the CDR3 is TGTGCCAGCAGTTACCGGGGGTTGTGGTCTAACACTGAAGCTTTCTTT. Translating it yields CASSYRGLWSNTEAFF.

The V gene is TRBV11-1, the J gene TRBJ2-7, with TRBD2 matching 14 bases. Germline V gene sequence: CDR1 SGHAT, CDR2 FQDESV (reference sequence). Losses at the gene ends were 5 bases for V and 0 bases for J; bases not matched to a gene: 15. The CDR3 is 20 residues long. The CDR3 coding sequence is TGTGCCAGCAGCCACGGGACCCCGGGACTAGCGGGAGAAATCTCCTACGAGCAGTACTTC. Protein sequence: CASSHGTPGLAGEISYEQYF.

The sample holds many counts of this clonotype. The chain employs TRBV20-1 and TRBJ2-2; weak D call: TRBD1 (6 bases). From germline, CDR1 is DFQATT and CDR2 SNEGSKA (reference sequence). This CDR3 has 18 residues. V was clipped by 1 base and J by 3 bases, with 21 bases between them. CDR3 sequence (DNA): TGCAGTGCTAGAGCCGGGACAAGGGAACATGGTGACACCGGGGAGCTGTTTTTT. It encodes CSARAGTREHGDTGELFF.